The 23 T cell receptor beta chains reported below all come from one sample, sequenced in a study of blood T cell repertoires in COVID-19. Data came from immunoSEQ multiplex PCR; TCRdb stores just in-frame clones and leaves some out. The sample has roughly 220,000 clones; roughly 86% are singletons. Specimen: peripheral blood. Every receptor here comes from a man aged 55 to 70 with acute or convalescent COVID-19.

The CDR3 DNA reads TGTGCCAGCAGCCAAGATCCTCCGGGGACAGGGGCCAATGAGCAGTTCTTC. Protein: CASSQDPPGTGANEQFF. The chain uses TRBV4-2 and TRBJ2-1, with 10 bases matching TRBD1. This CDR3 is 17 amino acids long. Germline V gene lookup returns CDR1 LGHNA and CDR2 YNFKEQ. After removal of 0 bases from V and 6 bases from J, the junction contained 8 bases not matched to a gene.

V is TRBV11-3 and J is TRBJ1-3, with TRBD1 identical over 8 bases. V lost 5 bases, J lost 4 bases, and 4 bases stayed unmatched. The CDR3 loop spans 14 amino acids. The V gene's germline CDR1 is SGHNT and CDR2 YENEEA. The CDR3 spells CASSRGQGGNTIYF. The CDR3 bases are TGTGCCAGCAGCCGCGGACAGGGAGGAAACACCATATATTTT.

The V and J genes are TRBV5-6 and TRBJ1-2; D is perhaps TRBD1 (6 bases). The CDR3 is made up of 17 amino acids. Looked up from germline, CDR1 is SGHDT and CDR2 is YYEEEE. Trimming pared 2 bases from V and 4 bases from J, leaving 21 bases between. CDR3 coding DNA: TGTGCCAGCAGCTTTATGTCAGGGGCCCCTGCCGGCTATGGCTACACCTTC. It is translated as CASSFMSGAPAGYGYTF. Based on the CDR3 plus reference TRBV5-6 and TRBJ1-2, the full variable domain is DAGVTQSPTHLIKTRGQQVTLRCSPKSGHDTVSWYQQALGQGPQFIFQYYEEEERQRGNFPDRFSGHQFPNYSSELNVNALLLGDSALYLCASSFMSGAPAGYGYTFGSGTRLTVV.

This sequence joins TRBV5-1 and TRBJ2-3; TRBD2 aligns across 7 bases. CDR3 length equals 14 residues. CDR1 and CDR2 (germline): SGHRS, YFSETQ. V lost 0 bases, J lost 5 bases, and 3 bases stayed unmatched. The CDR3 nucleotides read TGCGCCAGCAGCTTGGGGGGCGGGGGAGATACGCAGTATTTT. Its protein is CASSLGGGGDTQYF.

This chain uses TRBV29-1 with TRBJ2-5; maybe TRBD1 (7 bases). The CDR3 contains 15 residues. V lost 2 bases, J lost 5 bases, and 18 bases lay in between. Germline loops: CDR1 SQVTM, CDR2 ANQGSEA. CDR3 in DNA: TGCAGCGTTGAATTTGTCGACAGGGCGGGGGAGACCCAGTACTTC. It specifies CSVEFVDRAGETQYF.

This chain connects TRBV19 to TRBJ2-7; the D gene is possibly TRBD2 (6 bases). Trimming pared 3 bases from V and 1 base from J, leaving 16 bases between. CDR1 and CDR2 (germline): LNHDA, SQIVND (reference sequence). The CDR3 consists of 16 residues. The CDR3 loop reads CASSIGPGLQSYEQYF. The CDR3 DNA sequence: TGTGCCAGTAGTATCGGTCCGGGACTCCAATCCTACGAGCAGTACTTC.

J is TRBJ1-1 and V is TRBV5-1; 10 bases are shared with TRBD1. The CDR3 contains 17 residues. Germline CDR1 SGHRS, CDR2 YFSETQ. Trimming cost V 4 bases and J 3 bases; bases outside gene matches: 12. The CDR3 DNA reads TGCGCCAGCAGCCTCAACCGGGACAGGGGCCCTGACACTGAAGCTTTCTTT. Residues: CASSLNRDRGPDTEAFF.

The V gene is TRBV30, the J gene TRBJ1-4; 9 bases map to TRBD1. CDR3 length: 16 residues. The junction had 13 bases not matched to a gene; V was cut back by 3 bases and J by 8 bases. The germline CDR1 and CDR2 sequences are GTSNPN and SVGIG (reference sequence). In DNA, the CDR3 is TGTGCCTGGAGGGGGACAGGGAAATTGTGGCAGGAAAAACTGTTTTTT. It specifies CAWRGTGKLWQEKLFF.

This clone has only one observation. The rearrangement uses TRBV5-6 and TRBJ1-4, with 7 bases matching TRBD1. Germline CDR1 reads SGHDT; CDR2 reads YYEEEE. The V gene end was trimmed by 4 bases and the J gene end by 0 bases; junction bases not matched to a gene: 6. The CDR3 is made up of 16 amino acids. The CDR3 protein is CASSRGQVATNEKLFF. The CDR3 DNA reads TGTGCCAGCAGCCGAGGACAGGTCGCAACTAATGAAAAACTGTTTTTT.

This chain connects TRBV4-1 to TRBJ2-7, with 8 bases matching TRBD1. The CDR3 runs to 16 residues. V was clipped by 1 base and J by 3 bases; unmatched bases: 8. CDR1 and CDR2 (germline): MGHRA, YSYEKL. The CDR3, as DNA: TGCGCCAGCAGCCAAGGCTGGGGACAGGCAATCTACGAGCAGTACTTC. Its protein is CASSQGWGQAIYEQYF.

The gene calls are TRBV7-8 and TRBJ2-7; D is unresolved. Per the germline V gene, CDR1 is SGHVS and CDR2 is FQNEAQ. V was trimmed by 3 bases and J by 0 bases, leaving 12 bases between them. The CDR3 totals 15 residues. The CDR3 protein is CASSLGRHFSYEQYF. The CDR3 nucleotides read TGTGCCAGCAGCTTGGGCAGGCATTTCTCCTACGAGCAGTACTTC.

The genes are TRBV4-2 and TRBJ1-4; 9 positions match TRBD1. Per germline, CDR1 LGHNA and CDR2 YNFKEQ. This CDR3 has 16 amino acids. The J segment lost 6 bases and the V segment lost 1 base, leaving 6 bases of the junction unmatched. Here the CDR3 reads CASSQALDRGYEKLFF. CDR3 in DNA: TGTGCCAGCAGCCAAGCCTTGGACAGGGGCTATGAAAAACTGTTTTTT.

The chain combines TRBV4-1 with TRBJ1-6; no clear D. V lost 1 base to trimming and J lost 8 bases, with 12 bases between them. The length of the CDR3 is 15 residues. The germline V gene has CDR1 MGHRA and CDR2 YSYEKL. CDR3 sequence reads: CASSQGSLSYSPLHF. The DNA for the CDR3 is TGCGCCAGCAGCCAAGGGAGTCTTTCTTATTCACCCCTCCACTTT.

The chain joins TRBV10-3 to TRBJ1-1, with D possibly being TRBD1 (5 bases). The length of the CDR3 is 13 residues. The V and J ends lost 0 bases and 5 bases respectively, with 7 bases between them. Germline V gene lookup returns CDR1 ENHRY and CDR2 SYGVKD. In DNA form, the CDR3 reads TGTGCCATCAGTGAGTCGCAGGGAACTGAAGCTTTCTTT. This gives the protein CAISESQGTEAFF.

The V call is TRBV7-9, the J call TRBJ1-4; D unclear. The V end was cut by 4 bases, the J end by 4 bases, with 10 bases between. The CDR3 totals 14 residues. Germline V CDR1 and CDR2: SEHNR, FQNEAQ (reference sequence). The CDR3 DNA sequence: TGTGCCAGCAGCTCCGGTAGCCTTAATGAAAAACTGTTTTTT. Translating gives CASSSGSLNEKLFF.

This clone showed up just a few times. The rearrangement links TRBV6-5 to TRBJ1-5; 7 bases are a match to TRBD1. This CDR3 region has 14 residues. Germline lookup yields CDR1 MNHEY and CDR2 SVGAGI. V was clipped by 7 bases and J by 1 base; unmatched bases: 4. The CDR3 coding sequence is TGTGCCAGCAAAGGACAGGCGAGCAATCAGCCCCAGCATTTT. It specifies CASKGQASNQPQHF.

The J gene is TRBJ2-3, the V gene TRBV5-1; 12 bases are a match to TRBD2. CDR3 length: 18 residues. CDR1 is SGHRS, CDR2 YFSETQ, per germline. V lost 0 bases and J lost 3; bases outside the gene matches: 8. In DNA, the CDR3 is TGCGCCAGCAGCTTGGGCGGACTAGCGGGGATGGGGACAGATACGCAGTATTTT. Translating gives CASSLGGLAGMGTDTQYF.

This clone was seen a few times. V is TRBV6-5 and J is TRBJ1-2, with 9 bases fitting TRBD1. In germline, CDR1 is MNHEY, CDR2 SVGAGI. The CDR3 covers 13 residues. The V gene end was trimmed by 5 bases and the J gene end by 6 bases; junction bases not matched to a gene: 4. The CDR3 reads CASSTRDRDGYTF. The CDR3 DNA follows: TGTGCCAGCAGTACCCGGGACAGGGATGGCTACACCTTC.

This chain connects TRBV7-2 to TRBJ1-4; a possible D gene is TRBD1 (6 bases). The CDR3 length is 18 residues. Germline CDR1 is SGHTA and CDR2 is FQGNSA. V was cut by 5 bases and J by 6 bases, with 25 bases left in between. This chain's CDR3 is CASSQVGTGRWKDEKLFF. DNA of the CDR3: TGTGCCAGCAGCCAGGTCGGCACAGGGAGATGGAAGGATGAAAAACTGTTTTTT.

The rearrangement links TRBV4-3 to TRBJ2-1; perhaps TRBD1 as D (6 bases). Germline-derived CDR1 and CDR2 are LGHNA and YSLEER. The V end was cut by 4 bases, the J end by 5 bases, with 24 bases between. The CDR3 is made up of 18 amino acids. The DNA for the CDR3 is TGCGCCAGCAGCCCTCTCGGGACCACAGGGAGCTCGAACAATGAGCAGTTCTTC. This codes for CASSPLGTTGSSNNEQFF.

The rearrangement links TRBV3-1 (or the pseudogene TRBV3-2) to TRBJ2-7, with 7 positions matching TRBD2. Trimming at V came to 4 bases and at J to 2 bases, leaving 2 bases not matched to a gene. Germline loops: CDR1 LGHDT, CDR2 YNNKEL (reference sequence). The CDR3 loop spans 13 amino acids. The CDR3 reads CASSPAGAYEQYF. The DNA for the CDR3 is TGTGCCAGCAGCCCTGCGGGGGCCTACGAGCAGTACTTC.

V and J are TRBV27 and TRBJ1-5, with D perhaps TRBD1 (5 bases). Germline lookup yields CDR1 MNHEY and CDR2 SMNVEV (reference sequence). This CDR3 has 13 amino acids. Trimming removed 6 bases from V and 2 bases from J, with 8 bases in between. CDR3 DNA sequence: TGTGCCAGCAGGGGGCGCGGCAATCAGCCCCAGCATTTT. It encodes CASRGRGNQPQHF.

This chain uses TRBV7-9 with TRBJ2-1; a possible D gene is TRBD2 (5 bases). The CDR3 totals 12 residues. Germline V gene lookup returns CDR1 SEHNR and CDR2 FQNEAQ (reference sequence). Trimming took 5 bases from V and 8 from J, leaving 10 bases between them. The CDR3 DNA reads TGTGCCAGCAGCCCGGTCGGGGATGAGCAGTTCTTC. Its translation: CASSPVGDEQFF.